This entry features one T cell receptor (beta chain) sequence. Antigen specificity is unknown. This specimen belongs to a study of shared clonotypes between healthy human individuals. Trimming stripped 2 bases from V and 3 bases from J, with 10 bases between. CDR1 SGHRS and CDR2 YFSETQ come from the germline V gene. The CDR3 is 14 residues long. Study-wide results and caveats: Shared clonotypes: 4.5% to 6.5% naive CD4, approximately 3.4% naive CD8, about 2.4% memory CD4, under 0.45% memory CD8. Naive subsets, compared against memory subsets, generally had larger estimated richness values. Rarefaction analysis demonstrated incomplete sorted-subset sequencing notwithstanding large depth.

The assay used deep level. Generated by immunoSEQ multiplex PCR, the TCRdb table keeps only in-frame clones and is missing some. The sample includes roughly 1,500,000 clones, approximately 98.5% of them seen just once. The rearrangement links TRBV5-1 to TRBJ2-3, with a weak D call TRBD2 (5 bases). The sequenced sample consisted of naive CD4+ T cells sorted from blood. Subset meaning: CD45RA+ positively selected. This clonotype originated in a man younger than 45 in good health. The CDR3 sequence is CASSFREPTDTQYF. CDR3 sequence (DNA): TGCGCCAGCAGCTTTAGGGAGCCAACAGATACGCAGTATTTT.